A selection of T cell receptor beta chains follows, all from one sample in a study of Ad26.COV2.S vaccination and SARS-CoV-2 variants. The table came from immunoSEQ multiplex PCR; TCRdb's copy has only in-frame clones and leaves some out. The sample has over 300,000 clones; 83% are singletons. Sequences were derived from peripheral blood, sampled in a trial of Ad26.COV2.S vaccine versus placebo. Receptors originate from a person between 18 and 60 years old who received the Ad26.COV2.S COVID-19 vaccine or a placebo. CDR3s include the opening cysteine and the closing phenylalanine or tryptophan. A D gene is named only where the DNA matches it firmly. Only part of the rows carry a size: once, few, many, or a class if the clone is expanded.

clone_size j_call v_call d_call cdr3_nt cdr3_aa
. TRBJ2-6 TRBV2 . TGTGCCACCACATCTCTGAGGGACATTCAATCTGGGGCCAACGTCCTGACTTTC CATTSLRDIQSGANVLTF
. TRBJ2-5 TRBV7-9 TRBD2 TGTGCCAGCAGCTTTACTAGCGGGGTTTGGGAGACCCAGTACTTC CASSFTSGVWETQYF
. TRBJ1-1 TRBV9 TRBD1 TGTGCCAGCAGCGCGACAGGGCTAGCTCACACTGAAGCTTTCTTT CASSATGLAHTEAFF
. TRBJ2-2 TRBV24-1 . TGTGCCACCAGTGGGGGGGACACAGACACCGGGGAGCTGTTTTTT CATSGGDTDTGELFF
. TRBJ2-7 TRBV18 . TGTGCCAGCTCACCAGGGACGGTGAACGAGCAGTACTTC CASSPGTVNEQYF
few TRBJ2-7 TRBV4-1 TRBD1 TGCGCCAGCAGCCAAGGCGACAGGGAGTTGGACGAGCAGTACTTC CASSQGDRELDEQYF
once TRBJ1-1 TRBV7-3 TRBD1 TGTGCCAGCAGCCCCCTTACAGGGGAGTTCGACACTGAAGCTTTCTTT CASSPLTGEFDTEAFF
. TRBJ1-6 TRBV6-5 . TGTGCCAGCAGTTCTTCCGTCGCCTCCTCACCCCTCCACTTT CASSSSVASSPLHF
. TRBJ1-4 TRBV7-4 TRBD1 TGTGCCAGCAGCCCCCAGACAGGGGGGGAAAAACTGTTTTTT CASSPQTGGEKLFF
. TRBJ1-2 TRBV2 . TGTGCCAGCAGTCCGGGACTGCAAGCTAACTATGGCTACACCTTC CASSPGLQANYGYTF
. TRBJ1-1 TRBV7-9 . TGTGCCAGCAGCTTCGTCGAGAACACTGAAGCTTTCTTT CASSFVENTEAFF
few TRBJ1-6 TRBV6-4 . TGTGCCAGCAGCATAACAGGGCAGCATTCACCCCTCCACTTT CASSITGQHSPLHF
. TRBJ2-2 TRBV27 . TGTGCCAGCAGTACTAGGGGGGGAAGGTACACCGGGGAGCTGTTTTTT CASSTRGGRYTGELFF
. TRBJ1-1 TRBV11-3 TRBD1 TGTGCCAGCAGCTTAGCCCAGGGGGCAGGCGGAGCTTTCTTT CASSLAQGAGGAFF
. TRBJ2-5 TRBV18 . TGTGCCAGCTCCGACGTGGCGGCAGGGCTAGGGACCCAGTACTTC CASSDVAAGLGTQYF